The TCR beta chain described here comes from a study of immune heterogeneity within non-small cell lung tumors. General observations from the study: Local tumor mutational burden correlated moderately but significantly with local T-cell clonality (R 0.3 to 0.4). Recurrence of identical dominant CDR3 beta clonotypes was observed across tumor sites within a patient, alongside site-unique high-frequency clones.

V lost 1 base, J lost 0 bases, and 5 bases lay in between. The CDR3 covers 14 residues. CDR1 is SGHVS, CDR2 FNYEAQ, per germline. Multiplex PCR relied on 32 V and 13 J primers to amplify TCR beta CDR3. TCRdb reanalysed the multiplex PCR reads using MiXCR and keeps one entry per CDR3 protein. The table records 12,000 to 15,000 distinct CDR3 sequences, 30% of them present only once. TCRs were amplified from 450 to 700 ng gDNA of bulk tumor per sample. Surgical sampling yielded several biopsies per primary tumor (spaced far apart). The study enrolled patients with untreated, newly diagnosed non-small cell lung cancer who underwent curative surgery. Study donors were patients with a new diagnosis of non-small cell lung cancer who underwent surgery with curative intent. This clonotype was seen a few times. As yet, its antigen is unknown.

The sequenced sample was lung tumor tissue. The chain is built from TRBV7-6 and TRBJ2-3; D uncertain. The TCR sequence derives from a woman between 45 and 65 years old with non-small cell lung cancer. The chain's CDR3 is CASSLGSSTDTQYF. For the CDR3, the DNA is TGTGCCAGCAGCTTAGGATCCAGCACAGATACGCAGTATTTT.